Given below is one T cell receptor beta chain in context. Ten or more counts support this clonotype. The specificity of this receptor is unknown. No much larger clone is present one base from it, and per-base qualities are unavailable. The intended sense of this specimen's treatment or condition label: live attenuated yellow fever vaccine strain. At each blood-draw timepoint, two biological replicates of bulk PBMCs were obtained. PBMCs were isolated from peripheral blood using a standard Ficoll-Paque protocol. TriZol was used to extract RNA from bulk PBMCs, CD4 and CD8 fractions, and dextramer-positive and dextramer-negative fractions. The record originates from a study of T cells after yellow fever vaccination (dated by TCRdb to 2018 to 2020). About the study as a whole: Libraries from fractions with low cell numbers were prepared with the SMART-Seq v4 Ultra Low Input RNA kit. To follow T-cell clones before and after primary and booster YFV17D yellow fever vaccination, bulk TCR alpha and beta repertoires were sequenced over time. Two healthy male donors, one aged 18 to 30 and one aged 30 to 40 years, made up the cohort. Blood was drawn at multiple timepoints before and after primary and secondary immunization, with bulk PBMC replicates and cell subsets isolated. Overall results and qualifications from the work: Compared with the primary T-cell response, the secondary T-cell response was faster but weaker, reaching its peak on day 5 rather than on day 15. Because the study included only two donors, the extent to which the findings can be generalized is limited. Computational filtering was required because FACS-sorted repertoires could contain abundant contaminating clonotypes from the bulk population. A small share of clonotypes was detected in both CD4 and CD8 compartments, with the overlap likely arising from convergent recombination. After the booster, most clones that had expanded after primary vaccination were detected again (around 97% of CD4 and more than 80% of CD8), suggesting broad maintenance of memory.

Germline trimming: 9 bases from V, 2 bases from J; junction bases outside gene matches: 6. CDR3 length: 13 amino acids, cysteine to phenylalanine. Only CDR3 DNA is held: 39 bases, read in frame from base 1. The sequencing machine was an Illumina NovaSeq 6000. Synthesis of TCR cDNA relied on 5'RACE template switching, a step that introduced a universal primer site along with unique molecular identifiers. Priming for cDNA synthesis came from both the TCR alpha and TCR beta constant segments. Library amplification involved two PCR steps, and the second step added sample barcodes and sequencing adapters. Sequencing of the libraries was done on either Illumina HiSeq 2500 (2x100 bp) or NovaSeq (2x150 bp). Per the authors' processing: MIGEC was used to demultiplex reads and collapse the reads into UMI consensus sequences, and MiXCR was used for V(D)J alignment. Using edgeR on replicate PBMC samples, clonotypes were called vaccine-responding if FDR was below 0.01 and the log2 fold change was above 5 up to day 15. CD4 or CD8 identity was assigned to each bulk clonotype according to whether the clonotype was present at higher abundance in the sequenced CD4 repertoire or the sequenced CD8 repertoire. TCRdb's own reprocessing of the public reads used fastp at Q25 and MiXCR and kept productive beta chains. Rows are unified per CDR3 protein, each entry keeping the most common DNA and genes. The V and J calls were not made by the authors but by TCRdb's processing. A total of some 320,000 distinct CDR3 sequences appear in this sample, about 4% of them only once. Of the sample, approximately 25% falls within the top ten clones.

The chain is encoded by TRBV12-3 or TRBV12-4 joined to TRBJ2-5, and 7 junctional nucleotides match TRBD2. The TCR was taken from a man aged 18 to 29 who received the YFV17D yellow fever vaccine. This specimen was PBMCs, taken 5 days after the yellow fever booster vaccination. The DNA sequence follows: TGTGCCAGGGACGGGGGGTTGCAAGAGACCCAGTACTTC. The translation is CARDGGLQETQYF.